This entry lists 5 T cell receptor beta chains sequenced from one sample in a study of control samples from healthy donors and cancer patients. TCRdb's copy holds only in-frame clones and misses some; the assay was immunoSEQ multiplex PCR. The repertoire holds 150,000 or so clones, with about 90% as singletons. Sequencing was carried out using blood. These receptor sequences come from a woman younger than 45 in good health.

V gene TRBV4-1 combines with J gene TRBJ2-6; no clear D. The V gene's germline CDR1 is MGHRA and CDR2 YSYEKL. V gave up 4 bases and J gave up 0 bases, with 7 bases separating them. This CDR3 comprises 15 residues. The CDR3: CASSLSGSGANVLTF. CDR3 coding DNA: TGCGCCAGCAGCCTCTCGGGCTCTGGGGCCAACGTCCTGACTTTC.

This clone was counted only a few times. This chain's CDR3 is CASSIGDRGNQPQHF. The CDR3 bases are TGTGCCAGTAGTATCGGGGACAGGGGCAATCAGCCCCAGCATTTT. The V and J genes are TRBV19 and TRBJ1-5, with 9 bases matching TRBD1. The CDR3 is 15 residues long. After removal of 3 bases from V and 2 bases from J, the junction contained 2 bases not matched to a gene. Germline V CDR1 and CDR2: LNHDA, SQIVND (reference sequence).

The rearrangement links TRBV18 to TRBJ1-4; D unclear. Trimming stripped 2 bases from V and 2 bases from J, with 6 bases between. Germline CDR1 reads KGHSH; CDR2 reads LQKENI. CDR3 length equals 14 residues. The CDR3 is CASSPGMTNEKLFF. In DNA, the CDR3 is TGTGCCAGCTCACCAGGAATGACTAATGAAAAACTGTTTTTT.

The V gene is TRBV28, the J gene TRBJ1-2; D possibly corresponds to TRBD1 (6 bases). The CDR3 has 16 residues. V was clipped by 6 bases and J by 0 bases, with 17 bases between them. CDR1 and CDR2 from the germline V gene are MDHEN and SYDVKM. The CDR3 here is CASSFTGQPTNYGYTF. The DNA of the CDR3 is TGTGCCAGCAGCTTTACAGGACAGCCGACTAACTATGGCTACACCTTC.

This clone was seen only a few times. This chain uses TRBV28 with TRBJ2-1; the D is unclear. The CDR3 consists of 13 residues. The V and J ends lost 6 bases and 10 bases respectively, with 16 bases between them. Germline values: CDR1 MDHEN, CDR2 SYDVKM. The CDR3 region has the DNA TGTGCCAGCAGGCTTGGATTCAGGTTGGAGCAGTTCTTC. Amino acids: CASRLGFRLEQFF.